This T cell receptor beta chain appears in the sequencing data of a study of blood T cells in healthy people across ages. General study findings and limits: More naive CD4+ cells and higher diversity were found in long-lived than in aged donors.

Germline V gene data show CDR1 as SGHTA and CDR2 as FQGNSA. CDR3 length equals 16 residues. Concerning this clonotype: Its antigen is still unknown.

The individuals who served as donors were healthy Caucasians living in Russia, aged roughly 6 to 100. Every donor provided approximately 9.2 milliliters of peripheral blood. A second roughly 6 to 12 cycle PCR used barcoded and J-beta primers. Carrying 12 random nucleotides, a template-switch adaptor labeled each individual cDNA molecule. TCRdb reprocessed the 5' RACE reads with MiXCR, giving one entry per CDR3 protein. The sample yields hundreds of thousands of distinct CDR3 sequences, around a fifth seen once. V usage is TRBV7-2 and J usage is TRBJ2-5; either TRBD1 or TRBD2 may supply D (5 bases each). The end of the DNA aligns better with TRBJ2-1, so the J call may be wrong. The sequenced sample was blood. This clonotype was obtained from a man aged 65 to 85 in good health. The CDR3 region is CASSLDTGPGYNEQFF. CDR3 nucleotides: TGTGCCAGCAGCTTAGATACGGGGCCTGGCTACAATGAGCAGTTCTTC.